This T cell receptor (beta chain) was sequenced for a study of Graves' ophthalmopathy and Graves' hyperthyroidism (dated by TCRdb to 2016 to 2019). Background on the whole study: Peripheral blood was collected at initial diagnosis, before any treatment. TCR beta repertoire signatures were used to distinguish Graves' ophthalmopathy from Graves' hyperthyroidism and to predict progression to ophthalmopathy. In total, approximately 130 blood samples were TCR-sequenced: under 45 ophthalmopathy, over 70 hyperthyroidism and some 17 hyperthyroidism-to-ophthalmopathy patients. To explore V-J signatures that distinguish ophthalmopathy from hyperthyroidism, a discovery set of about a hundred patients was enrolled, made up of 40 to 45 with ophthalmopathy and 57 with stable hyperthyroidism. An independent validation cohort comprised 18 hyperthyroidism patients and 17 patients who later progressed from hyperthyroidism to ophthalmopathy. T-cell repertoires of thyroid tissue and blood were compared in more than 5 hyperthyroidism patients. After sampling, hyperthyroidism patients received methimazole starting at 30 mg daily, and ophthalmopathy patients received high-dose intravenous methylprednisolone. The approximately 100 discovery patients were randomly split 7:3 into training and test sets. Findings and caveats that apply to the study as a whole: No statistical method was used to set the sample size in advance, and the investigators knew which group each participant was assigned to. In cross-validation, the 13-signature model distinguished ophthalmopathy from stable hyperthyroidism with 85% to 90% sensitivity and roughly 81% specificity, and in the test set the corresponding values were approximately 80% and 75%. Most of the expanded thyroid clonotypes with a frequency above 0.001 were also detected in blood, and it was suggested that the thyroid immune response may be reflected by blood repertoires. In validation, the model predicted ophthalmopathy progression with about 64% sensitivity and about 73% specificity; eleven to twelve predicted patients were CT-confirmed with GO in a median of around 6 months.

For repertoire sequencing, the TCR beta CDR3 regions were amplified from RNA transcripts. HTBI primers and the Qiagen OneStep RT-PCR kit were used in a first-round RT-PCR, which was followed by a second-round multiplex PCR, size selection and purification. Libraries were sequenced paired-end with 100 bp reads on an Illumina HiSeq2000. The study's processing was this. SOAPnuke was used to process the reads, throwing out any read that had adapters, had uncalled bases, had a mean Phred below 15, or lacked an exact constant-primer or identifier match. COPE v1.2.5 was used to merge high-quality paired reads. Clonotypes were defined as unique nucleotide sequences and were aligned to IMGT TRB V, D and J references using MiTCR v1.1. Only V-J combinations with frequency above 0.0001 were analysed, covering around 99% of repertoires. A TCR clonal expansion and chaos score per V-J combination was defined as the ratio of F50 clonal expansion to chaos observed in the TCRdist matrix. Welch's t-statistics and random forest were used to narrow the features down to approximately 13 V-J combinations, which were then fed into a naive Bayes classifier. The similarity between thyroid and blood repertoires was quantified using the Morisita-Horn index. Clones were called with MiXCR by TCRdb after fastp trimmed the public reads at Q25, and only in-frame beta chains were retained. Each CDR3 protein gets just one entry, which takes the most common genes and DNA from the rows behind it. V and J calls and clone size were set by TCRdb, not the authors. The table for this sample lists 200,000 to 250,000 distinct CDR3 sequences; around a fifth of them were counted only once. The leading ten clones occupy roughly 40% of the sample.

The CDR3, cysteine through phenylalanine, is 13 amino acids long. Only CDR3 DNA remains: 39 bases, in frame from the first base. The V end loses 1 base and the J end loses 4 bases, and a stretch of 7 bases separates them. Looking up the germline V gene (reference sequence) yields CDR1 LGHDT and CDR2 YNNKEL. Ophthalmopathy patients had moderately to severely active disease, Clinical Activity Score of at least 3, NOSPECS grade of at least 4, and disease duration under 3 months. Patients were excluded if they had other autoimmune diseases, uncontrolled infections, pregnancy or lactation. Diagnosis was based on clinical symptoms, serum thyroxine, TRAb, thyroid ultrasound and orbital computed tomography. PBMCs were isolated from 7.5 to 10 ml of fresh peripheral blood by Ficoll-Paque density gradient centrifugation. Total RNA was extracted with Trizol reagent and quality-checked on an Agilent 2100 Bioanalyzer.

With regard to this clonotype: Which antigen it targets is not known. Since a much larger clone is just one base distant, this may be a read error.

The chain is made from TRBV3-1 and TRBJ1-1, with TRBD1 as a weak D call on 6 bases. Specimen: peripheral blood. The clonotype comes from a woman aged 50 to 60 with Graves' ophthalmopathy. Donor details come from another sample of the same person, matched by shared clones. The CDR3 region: CASSQGTATEAFF. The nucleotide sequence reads TGTGCCAGCAGCCAAGGGACAGCCACTGAAGCTTTCTTT. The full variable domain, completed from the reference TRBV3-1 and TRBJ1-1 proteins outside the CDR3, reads DTAVSQTPKYLVTQMGNDKSIKCEQNLGHDTMYWYKQDSKKFLKIMFSYNNKELIINETVPNRFSPKSPDKAHLNLHINSLELGDSAVYFCASSQGTATEAFFGQGTRLTVV.